The entry below describes one TCR beta chain. Its antigen is currently unknown. This sample was included in a study of identical twins. Findings and limits, study-wide: Cross-sectional statistics underpinned the conclusions; the same donors were not followed.

V was clipped by 5 bases and J by 1 base, with 12 bases between them. From germline, CDR1 is SGHAT and CDR2 FQNNGV. CDR3 length: 14 residues. Each cDNA held unique molecular identifiers, and template switching gave it a universal primer site. TCRdb re-analysed the 5' RACE reads in MiXCR, keeping a single row per CDR3 protein. The sample gives hundreds of thousands of distinct CDR3 sequences, approximately 9% of which show up once; approximately 0.96% is in the top ten. These data also featured in a second study, about yellow fever vaccine responses in identical twins.

This chain links TRBV11-2 with TRBJ2-7, with a tentative D call TRBD1 (5 bases). The sequence was obtained from a young woman in good health. Material: PBMCs. CDR3: CASSKGVGSYEQYF. The CDR3 bases are TGTGCCAGCAGCAAAGGGGTAGGATCCTACGAGCAGTACTTC.